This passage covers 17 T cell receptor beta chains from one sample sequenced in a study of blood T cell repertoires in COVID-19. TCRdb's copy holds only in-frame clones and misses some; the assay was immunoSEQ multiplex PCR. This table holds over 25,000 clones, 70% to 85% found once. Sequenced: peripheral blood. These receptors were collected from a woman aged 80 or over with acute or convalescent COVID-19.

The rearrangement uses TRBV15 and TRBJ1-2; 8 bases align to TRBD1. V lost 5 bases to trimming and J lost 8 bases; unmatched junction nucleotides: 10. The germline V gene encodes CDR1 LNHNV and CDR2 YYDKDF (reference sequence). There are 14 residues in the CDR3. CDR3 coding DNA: TGTGCCACCAGCCCCCGGACAGGGAGGGGAGGCTACACCTTC. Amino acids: CATSPRTGRGGYTF.

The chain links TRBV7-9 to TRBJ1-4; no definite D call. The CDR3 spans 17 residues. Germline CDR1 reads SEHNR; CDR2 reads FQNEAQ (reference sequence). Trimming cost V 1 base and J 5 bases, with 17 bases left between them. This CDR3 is CASSLDLWARKNEKLFF. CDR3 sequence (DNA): TGTGCCAGCAGCTTAGATCTTTGGGCGCGCAAAAATGAAAAACTGTTTTTT. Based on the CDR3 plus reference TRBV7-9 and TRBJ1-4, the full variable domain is DTGVSQNPRHKITKRGQNVTFRCDPISEHNRLYWYRQTLGQGPEFLTYFQNEAQLEKSRLLSDRFSAERPKGSFSTLEIQRTEQGDSAMYLCASSLDLWARKNEKLFFGSGTQLSVL.

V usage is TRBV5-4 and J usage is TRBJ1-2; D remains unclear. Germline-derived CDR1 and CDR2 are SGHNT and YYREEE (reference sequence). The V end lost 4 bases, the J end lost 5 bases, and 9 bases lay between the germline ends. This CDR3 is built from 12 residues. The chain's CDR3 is CASSREGYGYTF. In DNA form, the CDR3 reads TGTGCCAGCAGCCGGGAAGGGTATGGCTACACCTTC.

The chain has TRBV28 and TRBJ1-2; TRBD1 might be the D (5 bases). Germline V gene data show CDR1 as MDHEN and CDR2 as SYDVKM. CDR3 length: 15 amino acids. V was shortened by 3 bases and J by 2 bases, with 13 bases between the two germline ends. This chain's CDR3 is CASSLNNGANYGYTF. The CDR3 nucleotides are TGTGCCAGCAGTTTGAACAATGGGGCGAACTATGGCTACACCTTC.

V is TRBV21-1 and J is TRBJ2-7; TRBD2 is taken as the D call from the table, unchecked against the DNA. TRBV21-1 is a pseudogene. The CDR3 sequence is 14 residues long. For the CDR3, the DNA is TGTGCCAGCAGCAAAGCCGAGAGCTCCTACGAGCAGTACTTC. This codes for CASSKAESSYEQYF.

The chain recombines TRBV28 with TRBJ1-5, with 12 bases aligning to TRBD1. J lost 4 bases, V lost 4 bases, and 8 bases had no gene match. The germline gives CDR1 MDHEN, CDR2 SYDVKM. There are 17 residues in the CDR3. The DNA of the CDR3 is TGTGCCAGCAGTTCCCCGGGGACAGGGGGCCTTAATCAGCCCCAGCATTTT. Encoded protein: CASSSPGTGGLNQPQHF.

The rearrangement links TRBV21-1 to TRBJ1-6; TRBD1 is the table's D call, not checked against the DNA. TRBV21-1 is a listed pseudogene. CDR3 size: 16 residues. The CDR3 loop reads CASSKGERGHNSPLHF. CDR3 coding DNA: TGTGCCAGCAGCAAAGGGGAAAGGGGGCATAATTCACCCCTCCACTTT.

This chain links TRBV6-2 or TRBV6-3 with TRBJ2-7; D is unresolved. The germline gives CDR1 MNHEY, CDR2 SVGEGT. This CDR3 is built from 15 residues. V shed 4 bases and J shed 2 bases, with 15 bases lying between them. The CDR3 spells CASSLDYLRAYEQYF. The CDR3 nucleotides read TGTGCCAGCAGTTTAGATTATCTCCGGGCCTACGAGCAGTACTTC.

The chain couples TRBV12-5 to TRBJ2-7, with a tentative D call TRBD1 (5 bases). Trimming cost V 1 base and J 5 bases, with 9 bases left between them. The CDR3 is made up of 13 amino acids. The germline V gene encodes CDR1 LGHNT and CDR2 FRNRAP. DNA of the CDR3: TGTGCTAGTGGTTTGGCAGGGCAAAACGAGCAGTACTTC. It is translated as CASGLAGQNEQYF.

The CDR3, as DNA: TGTGCCAGCAGCAAACGGGACAGGGCATTTGATGGCTACACCTTC. This encodes CASSKRDRAFDGYTF. This sequence joins TRBV21-1 and TRBJ1-2; TRBD1, the table's D call, was not compared with the DNA. TRBV21-1 is marked as a pseudogene. The CDR3 loop spans 15 amino acids.

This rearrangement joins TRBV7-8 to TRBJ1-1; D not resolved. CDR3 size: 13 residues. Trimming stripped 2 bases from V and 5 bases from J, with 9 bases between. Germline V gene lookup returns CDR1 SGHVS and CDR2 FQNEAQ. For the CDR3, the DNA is TGTGCCAGCAGCTTACGCGGCATGACTGAAGCTTTCTTT. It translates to CASSLRGMTEAFF. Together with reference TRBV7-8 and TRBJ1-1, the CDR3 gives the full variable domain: GAGVSQSPRYKVAKRGQDVALRCDPISGHVSLFWYQQALGQGPEFLTYFQNEAQLDKSGLPSDRFFAERPEGSVSTLKIQRTQQEDSAVYLCASSLRGMTEAFFGQGTRLTVV.

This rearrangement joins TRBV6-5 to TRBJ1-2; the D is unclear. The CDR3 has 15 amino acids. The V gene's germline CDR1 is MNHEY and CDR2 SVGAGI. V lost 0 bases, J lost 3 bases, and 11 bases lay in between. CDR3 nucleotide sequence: TGTGCCAGCAGTTACTCAAGGGAGGCTTACTATGGCTACACCTTC. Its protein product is CASSYSREAYYGYTF.

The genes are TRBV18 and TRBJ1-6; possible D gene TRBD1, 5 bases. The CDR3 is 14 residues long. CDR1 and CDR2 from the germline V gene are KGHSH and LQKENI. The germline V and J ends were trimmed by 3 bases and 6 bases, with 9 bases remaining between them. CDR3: CASSPGGGNSPLHF. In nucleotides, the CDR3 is TGTGCCAGCTCACCGGGCGGGGGTAATTCACCCCTCCACTTT.

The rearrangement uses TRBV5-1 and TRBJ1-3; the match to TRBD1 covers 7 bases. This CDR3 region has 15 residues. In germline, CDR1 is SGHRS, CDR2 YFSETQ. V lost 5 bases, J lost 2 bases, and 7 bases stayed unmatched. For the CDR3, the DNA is TGCGCCAGCAGACCGGGGCAGGGGGCTGGAAACACCATATATTTT. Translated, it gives CASRPGQGAGNTIYF.

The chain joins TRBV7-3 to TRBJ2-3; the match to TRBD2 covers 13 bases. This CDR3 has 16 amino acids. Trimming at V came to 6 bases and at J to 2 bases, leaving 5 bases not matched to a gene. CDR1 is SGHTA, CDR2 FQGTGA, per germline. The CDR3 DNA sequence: TGTGCCAGCAGTCGGACTAGCGGGGGCCTCACAGATACGCAGTATTTT. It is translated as CASSRTSGGLTDTQYF.

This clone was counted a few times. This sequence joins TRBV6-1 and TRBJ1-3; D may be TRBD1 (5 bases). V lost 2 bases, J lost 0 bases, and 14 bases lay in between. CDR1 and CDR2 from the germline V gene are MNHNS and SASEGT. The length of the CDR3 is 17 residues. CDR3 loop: CASSERRQGSSGNTIYF. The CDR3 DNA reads TGTGCCAGCAGTGAAAGGCGGCAGGGAAGCTCTGGAAACACCATATATTTT.

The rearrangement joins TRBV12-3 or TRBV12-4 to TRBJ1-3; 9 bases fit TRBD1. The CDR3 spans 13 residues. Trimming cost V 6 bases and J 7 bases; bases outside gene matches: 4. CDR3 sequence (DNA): TGTGCCAGCAGAGGGACAGGGAGCAACACCATATATTTT. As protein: CASRGTGSNTIYF.